The clone carrying this T cell receptor (beta chain) has a handful of counts. Some clones are missing from TCRdb's copy, which holds only in-frame ones; the method was immunoSEQ multiplex PCR. The profile shows approximately 30,000 clones, around nine tenths of them singletons. The data stem from a study of T cells in localized non-small cell lung cancer. Germline V gene sequence: CDR1 KGHSH, CDR2 LQKENI. V shed 0 bases and J shed 7 bases, with 12 bases lying between them. The CDR3 covers 15 residues. The sequence was obtained from a woman aged 18 to 49 with stage I lung adenocarcinoma. The sequenced sample was peripheral blood, obtained before any cancer treatment. The J gene is TRBJ2-2, the V gene TRBV18, with D maybe TRBD1 (6 bases). The CDR3 protein is CASSPPTGYDGELFF. In nucleotides, the CDR3 is TGTGCCAGCTCACCACCTACAGGGTATGACGGGGAGCTGTTTTTT.